This T cell receptor (beta chain) stems from a study of blood T cell repertoires in COVID-19 (TCRdb year 2020). Regarding the research as a whole: Samples covering the acute and convalescent phases of COVID-19 were provided by collaborators in the United States, Italy and Spain. Where HLA class I and class II types were available, the types were taken from metadata supplied by the sample provider, not from assay-based typing. Deeply sampled blood TCRbeta repertoires from subjects exposed to, actively infected with, or recovered from COVID-19 were included in the dataset. The sample metadata nearly always contained a de-identified subject ID, COVID-19 status, age in years and sex. The samples were drawn from two sources: the first 160 participants of the ongoing ImmuneRACE study, and fewer than 1,500 subjects contributed by 6 global collaborators. The prospective study material was composed of cDNA or gDNA derived from T cells, B-cell-depleted T cells, or PBMCs. The repertoires were released in a freely available public database intended as a resource for research on the immune response to SARS-CoV-2. Paper-wide results and their limitations: Clinical and demographic metadata were provided uncurated, with the amount varying by source and participant.

Participants in the prospective study were aged roughly 18 to 95 years, lived in more than 20 United States geographic areas, and enrolled through a virtual design. In the prospective study, participants were assigned to cohorts based on the clinical history participants reported in a screening survey and a study questionnaire. A participant counted as exposed if, within 2 weeks of entering the study, that participant had been in contact with someone who had a PCR-confirmed or clinician-diagnosed COVID-19 case. Mobile phlebotomists in the prospective study collected whole blood, serum and a nasopharyngeal or oropharyngeal swab from every participant. Over an approximately two-month period, participants in the prospective study had the option of providing additional blood draws and questionnaires. Before DNA extraction, prospective study blood samples were shipped either frozen or at room temperature.

On this clone: Its target antigen remains unknown. A read error may account for a junction end that differs from germline.

The CDR3 runs 13 amino acids, cysteine and phenylalanine included. Of all the DNA, just the CDR3 is kept, 39 bases in frame from base 1. According to the germline V gene, CDR1 reads SNHLY and CDR2 reads FYNNEI. TCRbeta CDR3 regions were amplified from genomic DNA using the immunoSEQ Assay, a bias-controlled multiplex PCR. The original methods were these. Nucleated cell counts per sample were estimated from amplification of reference gene primers within the assay. To quantify the absolute abundance of each unique TCRbeta CDR3 rearrangement, sequence reads were collapsed and filtered. Productive Simpson clonality was computed per sample as the square root of Simpson's diversity index over productive rearrangements. The immuneACCESS repertoire file appears here via TCRdb, limited to in-frame rearrangements. These files lack a portion of the clones; in checked studies, under half of the deficit traces to unresolved V genes, and the cause of the others is not known. Clone size and the V and J calls come from that table; the DNA yielded D and trimming. The sample contains under 250,000 clones, 88% of them found a single time. The ten biggest clones cover more than 3% of the sample.

The source of this sequence is a woman in her 30s who had been exposed to COVID-19. Sequenced sample: PBMCs or T cells enriched from blood (not recorded which). The chain was built from TRBV2 and TRBJ1-2; too little of a D gene remains to name it. Here is the DNA: TGTGCCAGCAGTGAACCCTATAACCATGGCTACACCTTC. Its translation reads: CASSEPYNHGYTF.